The T cell receptor beta chain under discussion was sequenced for a study of cytotoxic CD8 clonotypes in ibrutinib-treated CLL (dated by TCRdb to the early 2020s). Describing the broader study: The cohort was composed of more than ten relapsed/refractory and approximately 16 treatment-naive patients; IGHV unmutated status was identified in 17 patients. Of the 85 to 95 participants in the trial, 20 to 30 had longitudinal samples available. Cryopreserved peripheral blood mononuclear cells were collected at three points: before therapy, at response, and at either sustained remission or disease progression. On average, each sample yielded around 250,000 productive templates and under 95,000 productive rearrangements. Samples at response were collected after a median of about 13 months of treatment, with a range of roughly 6 to 36 months. Partial responses were observed in about 25 patients and complete responses in 2; after a median follow-up of about 69 months, remission was maintained in roughly 14 patients and progression was observed in approximately 12. Patients were still on ibrutinib when every remission and progressive disease sample was collected.

The label giving this sample's time point can be read as: progressive disease on ibrutinib. For TCR beta library preparation, 2 to 2.5 micrograms of genomic DNA were isolated from cryopreserved PBMCs. High-throughput TCR beta sequencing was performed on longitudinal blood samples from CLL patients receiving ibrutinib monotherapy. The patients took part in an open-label, single-center phase 2 trial of ibrutinib monotherapy. The goal of deep resolution MiSeq sequencing was a depth between 1 in 1 million and 1 in 200,000 T cells, and coverage averaged 10x per clonotype. The immunoSEQ hsTCRB Kit was used to generate the TCR beta libraries. The authors processed their data as follows. Data were analyzed with ImmunoSEQ Data Assistant and ImmunoSEQ Analyzer, with V, D and J genes assigned per IMGT definitions. Clonality, with values ranging from 0 to 1, was calculated as one minus the normalized Shannon entropy of productive rearrangement frequencies. Only overrepresented clonotypes making up at least 0.05% of each patient's repertoire were included in the public clonotype analysis. Repertoires from thirteen age-matched healthy donors in immuneACCESS were used as clonality controls. The table comes from immuneACCESS by way of TCRdb, which keeps in-frame sequences with V and J called. Part of the clones is missing from these tables; in studies checked, under half for an unresolved V gene and the rest for unknown reasons. V and J calls plus clone size are reproduced from that table; the DNA served to infer D and trimming. Across this sample there are 150,000 to 200,000 clones, with around nine tenths seen only once. About 3% of the sample is taken by the ten largest.

Study-wide findings and limitations: Lymph node repertoires were not examined, and the timing of sampling was not matched between patients in sustained remission and those whose disease progressed. At ibrutinib response clonality went up, during sustained remission it held steady, and at progression it dropped back toward baseline. Public clonotypes were rare and either contracted or stayed stable during treatment, and the rise in clonality at ibrutinib response reflected the expansion of private clonotypes. Baseline clonality exceeded that of age-matched healthy donors and correlated strongly with circulating CD8+ T-cell counts.

As concerns this clone: What this receptor recognizes is not known. The input lacks base qualities; no much larger clone sits a single base away.

This material consisted of PBMCs, taken at disease progression, from a patient treated with ibrutinib. The source of this sequence is a human donor with chronic lymphocytic leukemia.

The CDR3 region reads CATQPNEEFQPQHF. The nucleotide sequence is given as TGTGCCACACAACCAAATGAGGAGTTTCAGCCCCAGCATTTT. Rearrangement joined TRBV6-6 to TRBJ1-5; a confident D gene designation cannot be given. The CDR3 sequence holds 14 residues, the cysteine and phenylalanine included. The retained sequence is limited to the CDR3, 42 bases, with the frame set at the first base. The junction shows trimming of 10 bases on V and 6 bases on J, plus 19 bases between the germline ends. The germline V gene encodes CDR1 MNHNY and CDR2 SVGAGI (reference sequence).